Sequencing of this TCR beta chain was carried out in a study of cytomegalovirus exposure and HLA in healthy donors (dated by TCRdb to 2016 to 2017). Background for the entire study: An earlier analysis of roughly 500 of the donors reported 276 Gb of sequence data and 117 million unique TCR beta sequences from about 200 million T cells. Approximately 310 gigabases of sequencing data and 75 million to 85 million unique TCR sequences made up an early release that covered about 640 HLA-typed donors. Of the roughly 400 genotyped donors, over 80% were placed in the genetic ancestry cluster associated with self-reported Caucasian donors. The study aimed to test whether cataloging public T cell receptors could reveal signatures of past pathogen exposure. The T cell repertoires of several hundred subjects were profiled by immunosequencing and related to cytomegalovirus serostatus. Along with the approximately 670-subject first cohort, a separate validation cohort of approximately 110 different subjects was used. To predict cytomegalovirus infection status, the study brought together high-throughput TCR immunosequencing, statistical association of individual TCRs with disease status, and machine learning. In a later analysis, previously published TCR beta repertoires from about 640 donors were re-analyzed and high-resolution HLA genotyping was added so that TCR occurrence patterns could be studied. In the later analysis, no new phenotypic data were used to find candidate immune exposures; instead, reliance was placed on TCR beta sequences and their occurrence across donors. To decide whether each TCR beta V gene segment behaved as functional or pseudogenic, an earlier analysis of some 600 of the donors relied on high-throughput TCR beta sequencing. Donor age, sex, ethnicity and CMV serostatus were compiled alongside the repertoire data. Genome-wide SNP genotypes for about 55% of the 666 donors were used in a later genetic analysis, which treated that subset as a discovery cohort. Every repertoire in the discovery cohort had been generated on one and the same sequencing platform. HLA typing included class I and class II loci at four-digit resolution. The number of donors typed differed by locus, with roughly 629-640 for A, B, C, DRB1 and DQB1, around 500 for DQA1, over 600 for DPA1, and approximately 470 for DPB1. Roughly 5 DR-DQ haplotypes were handled as single units for association and clustering because linkage in the cohort was strong. Among roughly 400 genotyped donors of the cohort, an average of around 240,000 unique TCR beta nucleotide sequences were sequenced per donor, about a sixth of them non-productive. Results the study describes overall, beyond this receptor: A further reported finding was that TCR beta sequences accurately predicted the HLA-A and HLA-B alleles for most subjects in the first cohort. A later analysis associated 16,951 TCR beta sequences with specific HLA alleles at a false discovery rate of 0.05. Sequencing depth was assumed to be roughly uniform across donors in the presence/absence analyses, though that assumption may not hold. For the cohort, immune exposure information was limited to CMV serostatus. Compared with equally common non-associated chains, HLA-associated TCR beta chains in a later analysis were more clonally expanded and had lower generation probabilities. Because the 87-base-pair reads could not distinguish some IMGT-functional V segments, including TRBV6-2 and TRBV6-3, those segments were excluded. The classifier was reported to diagnose cytomegalovirus status with high specificity and sensitivity in both the original and validation cohorts. Because counts were too low, about 18 rarely observed V segments, including chromosome 9 orphons, were excluded from the earlier analysis of roughly 580 of the donors. The study gave a list of 150 to 200 TCR beta chains associated with cytomegalovirus. Because some donors lacked HLA typing at each locus, the association tests relied only on the typed subset. The sequencing pipeline was judged likely to have produced a cluster of highly shared sequence variants as a technical artifact. Linkage disequilibrium might explain the correlated functional status among segregating V segments, but an unknown experimental factor could not be excluded. Strong co-occurrence of HLA alleles, especially DR and DQ, made assigning TCR associations to individual alleles difficult. A later analysis found that most CMV-associated TCR beta chains appeared HLA-restricted, with HLA associations seemingly driven largely by CMV exposure. A few of the identified cytomegalovirus-associated TCR beta chains were confirmed in vitro to be specific for cytomegalovirus antigens. It was suggested by the authors that the approach could potentially be generalized to other disease states and immunological phenotypes. A later genetic analysis associated a missense DCLRE1C variant with V-gene and J-gene trimming of TCR beta chains, and an independent cohort replicated the association. Across donors, most TCR sequences were observed very rarely, whereas some public TCRs were present in many individuals. An earlier analysis of 587 of the donors showed that most TCR beta V segments appeared in productive rearrangements either about 90% or about 30% of the time, which broadly matched IMGT annotations. A later analysis reported that several top co-occurrence clusters appeared linked to parvovirus B19, influenza, CMV and Epstein-Barr virus. According to a later analysis, TCR association rates differed among HLA loci, with DRB1 alleles showing the most associated TCRs and HLA-C alleles showing the fewest. This cohort had only TCR beta chains sequenced, and the lack of alpha or paired-chain data limited which features could be detected. According to a later genetic analysis, donors in an Asian-associated ancestry cluster had fewer N-insertions in productive TCRs than the approximately 650-donor mean.

The library relied on the immunoSEQ multiplex PCR assay. For the multiplex PCR, a mixture combining 60 forward primers for TCR Vbeta segments and 13 reverse primers for TCR Jbeta segments was used. Amplification of the CDR3 region of rearranged TCR beta genes was performed with a multiplex PCR assay on genomic DNA. The amplified TCR beta libraries were sequenced on the Illumina HiSeq System as 87-base-pair reads. Regarding the original processing steps: A later analysis tallied around 82 million unique TCR beta chains across the 666 repertoires, and about 12 million of those chains were shared by two or more donors. Raw reads were error-corrected and collapsed into unique sequences by a nearest-neighbor algorithm in which closely related sequences were merged to remove PCR and sequencing errors. V, D and J gene segments were assigned by aligning CDR3 sequences to IMGT reference sequences. For a sequence to be retained, a match of at least six nucleotides to both a V gene segment and a J gene segment was required. A rearrangement was called productive if the CDR3 had no stop codons and remained in frame with V and J, and every other rearrangement was called non-productive. Following IMGT convention, CDR3 was defined as the stretch from the second conserved V-encoded cysteine up to the conserved J-encoded phenylalanine. The earlier analysis of 587 of the donors excluded any sequence lacking an unambiguous match to a single V gene segment. An earlier analysis of almost 600 of the donors classified V segments as functional when productive rearrangements were above 56.7% and as segregating when the standard deviation between donors was above 5%. A statistical classification framework was built for diagnosing cytomegalovirus status from the catalog of TCR beta chain sequences. V and J gene assignment, in a later analysis, came from comparing TCR nucleotide sequences with IMGT/GENE-DB human TR gene sequences. Using the TCRdist pipeline, a later analysis assigned CDR3 sequences along with most-parsimonious VDJ recombination scenarios. In a later analysis, every TCR beta chain was defined by the combination of its CDR3 amino acid sequence and its V-gene family, and reads without a unique V-gene family were dropped. To address suspected cross-contamination and a sequencing artifact, a later analysis removed 450 to 700 highly shared, low-generation-probability nucleotide sequences. In a later analysis, a clonal expansion index was calculated for each public chain from normalized within-repertoire ranks of inferred template counts. A later analysis computed generation probabilities with a VDJ recombination model fitted to out-of-frame rearrangements, and checked the results against IGoR. In a later analysis, hypergeometric tests were used to score TCR-TCR, TCR-HLA and TCR-CMV co-occurrence, with a repertoire-size bias correction applied to TCR pairs. In a later analysis, false discovery rates were estimated by permuting HLA or CMV assignments 20 times. In a later analysis, co-occurring TCRs were grouped using DBSCAN, with TCRdist sequence similarity added in when clustering inside HLA-allele-positive subsets. Repertoires with fewer than 30,000 or more than 120,000 public chains were left out of co-occurrence clustering, as were roughly five repertoires with anomalous nucleotide sharing. TCRdb retrieved this table from immuneACCESS and kept in-frame rearrangements only. Not all clones are present; in checked studies, unresolved V genes account for under half, and no reason is known for the remainder. The DNA gave D and trimming, while V, J and clone size come from that table. For this sample the table gives around 70,000 clones, of which 60% to 85% were detected only once. The ten most abundant clones make up around 12% of the sample.

The cohort comprised fewer than 750 healthy bone marrow donors. At the time of sampling, all cohort members were nominally healthy, though unrecorded immune exposures were likely present. The donor was CMV seronegative and was included in the group of about 350 seronegative cohort members. Each donor provided a peripheral blood sample, and peripheral blood mononuclear cells were used for TCR beta sequencing. Genomic DNA extraction from the blood cell samples was performed with the Qiagen DNeasy Blood Extraction Kit. Details on this clone: This receptor's antigen is unknown. Base qualities are not provided; no much larger clone lies one nucleotide away.

Relative to germline, V is missing 0 bases and J is missing 0 bases, with 7 bases of the junction outside any gene match. From its cysteine to its phenylalanine, the CDR3 spans 17 amino acids. Only the CDR3 part of the read is kept: 51 bases, read in frame from the first base. For CDR1 and CDR2, the germline V gene lists SGHTA and FQGNSA. The TCR comes from a man aged 65 to 79 in good health and CMV-seronegative. Sequencing was carried out using PBMCs. The chain is assembled from TRBV7-2 and TRBJ1-2; 7 junctional bases match TRBD1. In nucleotide form, the sequence is TGTGCCAGCAGCTTAGCTATAGGGACAGCTACTAACTATGGCTACACCTTC. This sequence encodes CASSLAIGTATNYGYTF. With all but the CDR3 taken from the reference TRBV7-2 and TRBJ1-2 genes, the full variable domain is: GAGVSQSPSNKVTEKGKDVELRCDPISGHTALYWYRQSLGQGLEFLIYFQGNSAPDKSGLPSDRFSAERTGGSVSTLTIQRTQQEDSAVYLCASSLAIGTATNYGYTFGSGTRLTVV.